The source of this T cell receptor (beta chain) is a study of blood T cell repertoires in COVID-19. This CDR3 comprises 15 residues. Per germline, CDR1 SGDLS and CDR2 YYNGEE. Trimming removed 0 bases from V and 6 bases from J; junction bases left unmatched: 7. In the original workflow: Reference gene primer amplification gave estimated nucleated cell counts. Assay used: immunoSEQ multiplex PCR; TCRdb lists only in-frame clones, some missing. V and J calls and clone size are copied from that table; D and trimming were computed from the DNA. The table shows some 150,000 clones, with 80% to 90% occurring only once.

The sequence derives from a human donor with acute or convalescent COVID-19. The donor label of this sample is uncertain. The sample was peripheral blood. This sequence joins TRBV9 and TRBJ2-3; 7 bases fit TRBD2. This CDR3 is CASSVDGLEYDTQYF. In DNA, the CDR3 is TGTGCCAGCAGCGTAGACGGACTAGAGTACGATACGCAGTATTTT.